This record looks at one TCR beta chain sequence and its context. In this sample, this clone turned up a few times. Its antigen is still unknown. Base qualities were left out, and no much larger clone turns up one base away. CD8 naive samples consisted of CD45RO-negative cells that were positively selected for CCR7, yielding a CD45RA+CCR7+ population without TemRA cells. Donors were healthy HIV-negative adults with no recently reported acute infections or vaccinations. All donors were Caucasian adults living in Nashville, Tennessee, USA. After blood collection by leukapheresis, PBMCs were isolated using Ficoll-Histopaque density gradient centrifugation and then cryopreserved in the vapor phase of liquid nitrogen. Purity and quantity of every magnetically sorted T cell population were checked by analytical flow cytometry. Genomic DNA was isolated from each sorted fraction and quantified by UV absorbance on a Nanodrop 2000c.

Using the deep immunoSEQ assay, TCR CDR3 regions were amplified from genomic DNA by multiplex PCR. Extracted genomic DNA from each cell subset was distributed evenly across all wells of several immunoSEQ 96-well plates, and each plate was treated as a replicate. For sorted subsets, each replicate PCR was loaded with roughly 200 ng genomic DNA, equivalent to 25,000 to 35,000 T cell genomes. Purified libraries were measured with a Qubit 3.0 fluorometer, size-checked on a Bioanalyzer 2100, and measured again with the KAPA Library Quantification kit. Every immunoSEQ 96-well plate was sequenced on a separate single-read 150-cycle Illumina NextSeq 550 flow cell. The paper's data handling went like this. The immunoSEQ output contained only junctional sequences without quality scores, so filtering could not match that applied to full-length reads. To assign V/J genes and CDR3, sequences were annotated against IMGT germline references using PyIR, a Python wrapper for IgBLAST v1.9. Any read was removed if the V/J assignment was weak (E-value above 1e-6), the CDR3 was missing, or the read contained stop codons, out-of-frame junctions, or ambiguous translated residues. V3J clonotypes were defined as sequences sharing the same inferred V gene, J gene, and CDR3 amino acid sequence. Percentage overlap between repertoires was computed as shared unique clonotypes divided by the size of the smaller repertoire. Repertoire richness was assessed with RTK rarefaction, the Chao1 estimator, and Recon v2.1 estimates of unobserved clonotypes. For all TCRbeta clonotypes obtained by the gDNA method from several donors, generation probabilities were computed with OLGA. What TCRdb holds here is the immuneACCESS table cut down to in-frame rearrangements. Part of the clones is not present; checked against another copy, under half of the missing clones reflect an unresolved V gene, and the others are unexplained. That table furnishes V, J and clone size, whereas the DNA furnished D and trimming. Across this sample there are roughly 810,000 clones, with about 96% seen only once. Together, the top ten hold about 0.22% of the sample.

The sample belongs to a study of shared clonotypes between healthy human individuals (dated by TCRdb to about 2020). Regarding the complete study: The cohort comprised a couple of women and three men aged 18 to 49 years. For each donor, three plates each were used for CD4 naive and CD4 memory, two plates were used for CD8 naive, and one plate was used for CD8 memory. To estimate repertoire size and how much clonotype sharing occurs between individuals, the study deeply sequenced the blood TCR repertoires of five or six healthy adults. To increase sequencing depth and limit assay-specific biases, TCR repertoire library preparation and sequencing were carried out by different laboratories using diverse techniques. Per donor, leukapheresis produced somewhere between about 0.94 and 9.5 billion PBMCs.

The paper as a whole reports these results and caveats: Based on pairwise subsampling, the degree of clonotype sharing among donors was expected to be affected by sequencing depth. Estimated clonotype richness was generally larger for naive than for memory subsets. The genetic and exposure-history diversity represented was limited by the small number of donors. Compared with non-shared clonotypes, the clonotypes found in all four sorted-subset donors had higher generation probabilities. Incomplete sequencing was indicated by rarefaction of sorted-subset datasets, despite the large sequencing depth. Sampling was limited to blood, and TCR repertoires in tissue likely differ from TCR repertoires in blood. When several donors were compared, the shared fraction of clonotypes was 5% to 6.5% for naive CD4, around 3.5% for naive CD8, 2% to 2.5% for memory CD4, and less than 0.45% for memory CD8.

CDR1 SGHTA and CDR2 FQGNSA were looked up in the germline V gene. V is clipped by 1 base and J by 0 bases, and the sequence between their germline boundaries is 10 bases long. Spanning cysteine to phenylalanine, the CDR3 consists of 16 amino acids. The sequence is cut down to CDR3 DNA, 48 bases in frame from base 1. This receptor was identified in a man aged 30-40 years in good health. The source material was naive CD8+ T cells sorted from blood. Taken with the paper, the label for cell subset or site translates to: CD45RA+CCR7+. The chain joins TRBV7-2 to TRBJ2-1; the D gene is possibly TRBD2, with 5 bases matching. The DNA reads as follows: TGTGCCAGCAGCTTAGAGCGGACCCTCTCCTACAATGAGCAGTTCTTC. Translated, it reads CASSLERTLSYNEQFF.